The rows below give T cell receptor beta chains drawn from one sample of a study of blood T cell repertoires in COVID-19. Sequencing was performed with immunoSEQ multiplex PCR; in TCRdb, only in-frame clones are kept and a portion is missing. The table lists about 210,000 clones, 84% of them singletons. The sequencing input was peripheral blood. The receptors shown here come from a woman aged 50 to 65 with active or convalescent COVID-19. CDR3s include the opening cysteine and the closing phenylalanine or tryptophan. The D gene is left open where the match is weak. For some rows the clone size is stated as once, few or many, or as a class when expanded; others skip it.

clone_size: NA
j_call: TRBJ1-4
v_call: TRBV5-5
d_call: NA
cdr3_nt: TGTGCCAGCAGTTGGGGGGACCGAGGAGCAACTAATGAAAAACTGTTTTTT
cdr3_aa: CASSWGDRGATNEKLFF

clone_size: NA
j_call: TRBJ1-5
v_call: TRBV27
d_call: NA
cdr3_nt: TGTGCCGGAGGTGGACAGCCCCAGCATTTT
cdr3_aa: CAGGGQPQHF

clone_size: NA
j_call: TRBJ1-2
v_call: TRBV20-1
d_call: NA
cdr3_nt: TGCAGTGCAGAGAGCAACTATGGCTACACCTTC
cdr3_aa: CSAESNYGYTF

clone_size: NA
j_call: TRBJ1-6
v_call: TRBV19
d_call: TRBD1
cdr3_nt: TGTGCCAGTAGTACTGGAGCAGGACAGGTGAATTCACCCCTCCACTTT
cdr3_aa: CASSTGAGQVNSPLHF

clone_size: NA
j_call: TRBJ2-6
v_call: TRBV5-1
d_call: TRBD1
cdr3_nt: TGCGCCAGCAGCTCGCGACAGGGGGGACCCTCTGGGGCCAACGTCCTGACTTTC
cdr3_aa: CASSSRQGGPSGANVLTF

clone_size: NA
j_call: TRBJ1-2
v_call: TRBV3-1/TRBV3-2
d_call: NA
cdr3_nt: TGTGCCAGCAGCGAAAAGGCGGCTAACTATGGCTACACCTTC
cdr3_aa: CASSEKAANYGYTF

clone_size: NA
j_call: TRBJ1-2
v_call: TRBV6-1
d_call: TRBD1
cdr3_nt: TGTGCCAGCAGTGAAAGGCAGGGGACAGGGAAAGACTATGGCTACACCTTC
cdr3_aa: CASSERQGTGKDYGYTF

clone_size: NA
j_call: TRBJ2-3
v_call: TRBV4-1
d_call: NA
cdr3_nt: TGCGCCAGCAGCCCCCCCAAGGGGCGGGACCCCCGCACAGATACGCAGTATTTT
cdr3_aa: CASSPPKGRDPRTDTQYF

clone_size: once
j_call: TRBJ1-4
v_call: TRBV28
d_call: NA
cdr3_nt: TGTGCCAGTAAGACCCCCGCAGGAACTAATGAAAAACTGTTTTTT
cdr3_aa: CASKTPAGTNEKLFF

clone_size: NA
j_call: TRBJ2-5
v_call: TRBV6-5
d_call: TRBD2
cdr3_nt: TGTGCCAGCGCAAGGGGGCTAGCGGGAGCTGAGACCCAGTACTTC
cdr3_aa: CASARGLAGAETQYF

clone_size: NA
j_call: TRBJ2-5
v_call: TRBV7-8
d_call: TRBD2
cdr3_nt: TGTGCCAGCAGCTTAGGGATTAGCGGGATTCAAGAGACCCAGTACTTC
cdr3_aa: CASSLGISGIQETQYF

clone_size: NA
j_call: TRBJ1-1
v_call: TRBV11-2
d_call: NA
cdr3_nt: TGTGCCAGCAGCTTAGAAGCGGTCGAAGCTTTCTTT
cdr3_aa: CASSLEAVEAFF

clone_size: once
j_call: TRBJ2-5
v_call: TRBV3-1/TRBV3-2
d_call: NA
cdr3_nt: TGTGCCAGCAGCCCCGAGGAGTCGGGGACCCAGTACTTC
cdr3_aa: CASSPEESGTQYF

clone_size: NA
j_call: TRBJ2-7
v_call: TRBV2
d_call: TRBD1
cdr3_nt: TGTGCCAGCAGTTCGGACAGAGGGGGCCCCTACGAGCAGTACTTC
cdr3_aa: CASSSDRGGPYEQYF

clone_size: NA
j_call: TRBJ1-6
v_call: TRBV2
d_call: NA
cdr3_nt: TGTGCCAGCAGGGCGGAGAGTAAGAATTCACCCCTCCACTTT
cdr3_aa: CASRAESKNSPLHF

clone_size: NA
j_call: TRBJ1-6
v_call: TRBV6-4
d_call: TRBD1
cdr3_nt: TGTGCCTTGAAGACAGGGAAAGTTTCACCCCTCCACTTT
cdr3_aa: CALKTGKVSPLHF

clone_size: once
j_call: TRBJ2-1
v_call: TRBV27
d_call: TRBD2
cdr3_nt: TGTGCCAGCAGTCCAGGCAGCGGGATCTACAATGAGCAGTTCTTC
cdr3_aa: CASSPGSGIYNEQFF

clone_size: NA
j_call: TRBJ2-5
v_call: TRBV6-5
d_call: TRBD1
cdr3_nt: TGTGCCAGCAGGGCTCGACAGGGGGCTAGAGAGACCCAGTACTTC
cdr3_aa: CASRARQGARETQYF

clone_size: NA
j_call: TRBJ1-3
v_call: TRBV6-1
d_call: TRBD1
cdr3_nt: TGTGCCAGCAGTGGGCAGGGGGCGAATTCTGGAAACACCATATATTTT
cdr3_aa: CASSGQGANSGNTIYF

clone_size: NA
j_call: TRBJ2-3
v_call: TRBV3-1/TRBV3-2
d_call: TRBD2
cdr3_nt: TGTGCCAGCAGCCAAGATATAAGCGGGAGGGCCGCAGGAGATACGCAGTATTTT
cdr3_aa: CASSQDISGRAAGDTQYF

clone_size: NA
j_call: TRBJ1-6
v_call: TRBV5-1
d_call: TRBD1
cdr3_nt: TGCGCCAGCAGCTCCGGGACAGCTAATTCACCCCTCCACTTT
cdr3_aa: CASSSGTANSPLHF

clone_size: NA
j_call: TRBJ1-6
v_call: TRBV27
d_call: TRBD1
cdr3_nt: TGTGCCAGCAGTTTATCCTGGACAGGGAATTCACCCCTCCACTTT
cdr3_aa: CASSLSWTGNSPLHF

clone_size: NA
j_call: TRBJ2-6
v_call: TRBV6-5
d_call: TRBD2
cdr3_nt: TGTGCCAGCTTCTCTGCGGGGGCTGGGGCCAACGTCCTGACTTTC
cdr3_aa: CASFSAGAGANVLTF

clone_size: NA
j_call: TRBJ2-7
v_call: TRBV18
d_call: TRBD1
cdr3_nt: TGTGCCAGCTCACCCCTGTCAGGGGGCGGCTACGAGCAGTACTTC
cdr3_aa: CASSPLSGGGYEQYF

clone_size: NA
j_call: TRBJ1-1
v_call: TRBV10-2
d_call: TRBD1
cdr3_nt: TGCGCCAGCAGTGATCGACAGGGTTCCTTCATGAACACTGAAGCTTTCTTT
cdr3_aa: CASSDRQGSFMNTEAFF

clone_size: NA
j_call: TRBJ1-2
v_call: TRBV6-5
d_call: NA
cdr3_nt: TGTGCCAGCAGCCCCGGGTATGGCTACACCTTC
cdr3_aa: CASSPGYGYTF

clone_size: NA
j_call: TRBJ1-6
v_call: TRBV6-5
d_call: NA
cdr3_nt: TGTGCCAGCAGTTACGTCTCTTTCAGTTCACCCCTCCACTTT
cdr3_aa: CASSYVSFSSPLHF

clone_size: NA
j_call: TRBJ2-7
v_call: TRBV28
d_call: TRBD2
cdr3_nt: TGTGCCAGCACCAAAAGCGGGAGGCCCTACGAGCAGTACTTC
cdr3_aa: CASTKSGRPYEQYF

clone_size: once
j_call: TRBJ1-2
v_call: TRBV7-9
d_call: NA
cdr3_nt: TGTGCCAGCAGCTTTCCGGGAAACTATGGCTACACCTTC
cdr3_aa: CASSFPGNYGYTF

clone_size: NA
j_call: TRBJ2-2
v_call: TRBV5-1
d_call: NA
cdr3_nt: TGCGCCAGCAGCCCGCTCCCCAGCGGCAACACCGGGGAGCTGTTTTTT
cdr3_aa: CASSPLPSGNTGELFF

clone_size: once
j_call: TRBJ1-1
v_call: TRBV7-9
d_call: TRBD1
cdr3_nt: TGTGCCAGCAGCCCAGCCTGGGACAGCATGAACACTGAAGCTTTCTTT
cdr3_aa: CASSPAWDSMNTEAFF

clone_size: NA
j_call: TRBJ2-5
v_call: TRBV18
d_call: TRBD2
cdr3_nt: TGTGCCAGCTCACCCGGACTAGCGGGAGGCCCCATTCAAGAGACCCAGTACTTC
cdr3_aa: CASSPGLAGGPIQETQYF